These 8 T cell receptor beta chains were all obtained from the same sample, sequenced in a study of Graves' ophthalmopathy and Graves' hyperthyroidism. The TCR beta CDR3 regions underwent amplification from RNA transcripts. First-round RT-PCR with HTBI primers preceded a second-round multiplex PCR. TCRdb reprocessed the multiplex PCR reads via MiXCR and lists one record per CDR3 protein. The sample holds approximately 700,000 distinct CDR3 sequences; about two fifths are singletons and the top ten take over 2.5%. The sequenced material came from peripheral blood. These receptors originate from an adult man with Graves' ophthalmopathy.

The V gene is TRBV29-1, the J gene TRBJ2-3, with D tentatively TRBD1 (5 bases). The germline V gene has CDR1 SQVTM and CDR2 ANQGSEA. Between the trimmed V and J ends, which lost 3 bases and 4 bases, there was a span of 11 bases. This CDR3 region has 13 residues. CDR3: CSVETEVSDTQYF. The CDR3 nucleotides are TGCAGCGTTGAGACAGAAGTTTCAGATACGCAGTATTTT.

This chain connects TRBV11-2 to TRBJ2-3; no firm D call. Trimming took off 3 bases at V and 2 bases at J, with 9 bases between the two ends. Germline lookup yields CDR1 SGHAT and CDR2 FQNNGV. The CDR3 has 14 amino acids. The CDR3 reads CASSFSQSTDTQYF. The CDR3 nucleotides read TGTGCCAGCAGCTTTTCCCAATCCACAGATACGCAGTATTTT.

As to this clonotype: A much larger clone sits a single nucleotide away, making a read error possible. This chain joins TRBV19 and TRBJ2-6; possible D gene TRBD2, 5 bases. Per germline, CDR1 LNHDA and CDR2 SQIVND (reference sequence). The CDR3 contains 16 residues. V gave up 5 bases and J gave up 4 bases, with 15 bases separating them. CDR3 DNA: TGTGCCAGTAGTCACAACGGGGAACCCGGGGCCAACGTCCTGACTTTC. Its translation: CASSHNGEPGANVLTF.

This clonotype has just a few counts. The CDR3 spells CASSRGGGTALPQYF. For the CDR3, the DNA is TGTGCCAGCAGCCGGGGAGGAGGGACAGCCCTCCCGCAGTACTTC. This sequence joins TRBV11-2 and TRBJ2-7; TRBD1 might be the D (7 bases). The CDR3 length is 15 residues. Germline lookup yields CDR1 SGHAT and CDR2 FQNNGV. The ends were cut back, 5 bases at V and 9 bases at J, with 23 bases in the middle.

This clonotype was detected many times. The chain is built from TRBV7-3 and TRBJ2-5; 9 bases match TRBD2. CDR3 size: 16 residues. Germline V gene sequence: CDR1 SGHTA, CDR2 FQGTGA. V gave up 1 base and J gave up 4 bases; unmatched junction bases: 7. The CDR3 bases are TGTGCCAGCAGCTTAAATGGCGGGGGGGCGCCAGAGACCCAGTACTTC. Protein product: CASSLNGGGAPETQYF.

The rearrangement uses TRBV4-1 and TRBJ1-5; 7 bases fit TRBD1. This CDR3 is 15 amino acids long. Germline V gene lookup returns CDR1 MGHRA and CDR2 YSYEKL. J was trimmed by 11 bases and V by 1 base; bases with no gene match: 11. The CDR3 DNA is TGCGCCAGCAGCCAAGGGGGGACAGCGCAAGAGACCCAGCATTTT. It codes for CASSQGGTAQETQHF.

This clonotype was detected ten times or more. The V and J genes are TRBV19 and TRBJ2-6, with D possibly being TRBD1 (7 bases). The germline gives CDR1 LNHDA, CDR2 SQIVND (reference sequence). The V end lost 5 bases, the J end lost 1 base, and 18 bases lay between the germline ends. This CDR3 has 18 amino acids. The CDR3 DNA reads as TGTGCCAGTAGTGGGGGTGGGGACAGCGGGTCTGGGGCCAACGTCCTGACTTTC. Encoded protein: CASSGGGDSGSGANVLTF.

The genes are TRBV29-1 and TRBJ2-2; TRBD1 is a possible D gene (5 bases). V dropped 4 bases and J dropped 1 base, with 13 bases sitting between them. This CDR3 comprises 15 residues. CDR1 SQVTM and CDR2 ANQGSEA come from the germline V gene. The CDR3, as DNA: TGCAGCGTTGTACAGGACCGAGTGAACACCGGGGAGCTGTTTTTT. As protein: CSVVQDRVNTGELFF.